Each of the 19 T cell receptor beta chains below was sequenced from the same sample in a study of CD8 T cells in ankylosing spondylitis. A single record per CDR3 protein comes from TCRdb applying MiXCR to the 5' RACE reads. This table holds roughly 230,000 distinct CDR3 sequences, roughly a tenth found once. Sample: blood, either unsorted or a sorted T cell fraction (not recorded which). The receptors here all came from a male donor with ankylosing spondylitis or in good health (not recorded which).

The genes are TRBV7-2 and TRBJ2-7; no clear D. The CDR3 covers 12 residues. V was clipped by 4 bases and J by 5 bases, with 9 bases between them. From germline, CDR1 is SGHTA and CDR2 FQGNSA. The CDR3 DNA follows: TGTGCCAGCAGCTCGAAGCACCACGAGCAGTACTTC. It specifies CASSSKHHEQYF.

This clonotype was seen many times. The V gene is TRBV6-5, the J gene TRBJ2-2; a weak D match, TRBD2 (6 bases). The germline CDR1 and CDR2 sequences are MNHEY and SVGAGI. The CDR3 loop spans 15 amino acids. Between the trimmed V and J ends, which lost 2 bases and 2 bases, there was a span of 9 bases. CDR3 amino acids: CASSYGDLNTGELFF. CDR3 coding DNA: TGTGCCAGCAGTTACGGGGACTTAAACACCGGGGAGCTGTTTTTT.

Ten or more counts support this clonotype. This chain's CDR3 is CASSKLQGHSGNTIYF. CDR3 bases: TGTGCCAGCAGCAAACTCCAGGGGCACTCTGGAAACACCATATATTTT. The rearrangement uses TRBV21-1 and TRBJ1-3; the table gives TRBD1 as D, unverified against the DNA. TRBV21-1 is termed a pseudogene. The CDR3 consists of 16 residues.

For this clonotype: Given a much more abundant clone one base away, this may be a read error. This rearrangement joins TRBV6-5 to TRBJ1-5, with D possibly TRBD1 on 5 matching bases. Germline CDR1 is MNHEY and CDR2 is SVGAGI. CDR3 size: 19 residues. The CDR3 DNA reads TGTGCCAGCAGTTACCCACCGGGACCCACACAAAGGGGCAATCAGCACCAGCATTTT. Protein: CASSYPPGPTQRGNQHQHF.

Ten or more counts support this clonotype. The chain uses TRBV18 and TRBJ1-5; D is unresolved. There are 15 residues in the CDR3. Trimming stripped 3 bases from V and 1 base from J, with 10 bases between. Germline lookup yields CDR1 KGHSH and CDR2 LQKENI. The CDR3 region is CASSPESGSNQPQHF. In DNA form, the CDR3 reads TGTGCCAGCTCACCCGAGTCGGGGAGCAATCAGCCCCAGCATTTT. The full variable domain, rest sourced from reference TRBV18 and TRBJ1-5, is NAGVMQNPRHLVRRRGQEARLRCSPMKGHSHVYWYRQLPEEGLKFMVYLQKENIIDESGMPKERFSAEFPKEGPSILRIQQVVRGDSAAYFCASSPESGSNQPQHFGDGTRLSIL.

This clonotype was counted ten times or more. Written as DNA, the CDR3 is TGTGCCAGCAGCTATTTTGAGGCGTTTCAAGAGACCCAGTACTTC. Translated, it gives CASSYFEAFQETQYF. The gene calls are TRBV5-8 and TRBJ2-5; D unclear. The CDR3 totals 15 residues. V gave up 3 bases and J gave up 2 bases, with 14 bases separating them. Germline V gene lookup returns CDR1 SGHTS and CDR2 YDEGEE.

In this sample, this clonotype turned up many times. J is TRBJ1-2 and V is TRBV5-1; D is unclear. Trimming took off 0 bases at V and 8 bases at J, with 5 bases between the two ends. The CDR3 contains 11 residues. CDR1 SGHRS and CDR2 YFSETQ come from the germline V gene. The CDR3, as DNA: TGCGCCAGCAGCTTGGACCGGGGCTACACCTTC. Translating gives CASSLDRGYTF.

This clonotype was seen a few times. The chain is built from TRBV5-5 and TRBJ1-2; D might be TRBD1 (5 bases). Germline loops: CDR1 SGHKS, CDR2 YYEKEE (reference sequence). The CDR3 is made up of 14 amino acids. Deletions cut 0 bases from V and 4 bases from J, with 10 bases between. CDR3 region: CASSLDRTLYGYTF. CDR3 DNA sequence: TGTGCCAGCAGCTTGGACAGGACACTCTATGGCTACACCTTC.

This clonotype was counted a few times. The chain recombines TRBV11-1 with TRBJ1-1, with D perhaps TRBD1 (5 bases). The CDR3 has 18 residues. Trimming cost V 2 bases and J 2 bases, with 21 bases left between them. In germline, CDR1 is SGHAT, CDR2 FQDESV (reference sequence). CDR3 bases: TGTGCCAGCAGCTTATGGGGTTACGAGGGGCGAAGTAACACTGAAGCTTTCTTT. Its protein is CASSLWGYEGRSNTEAFF. The variable domain in full, completed from reference TRBV11-1 and TRBJ1-1, reads EAEVAQSPRYKITEKSQAVAFWCDPISGHATLYWYRQILGQGPELLVQFQDESVVDDSQLPKDRFSAERLKGVDSTLKIQPAELGDSAMYLCASSLWGYEGRSNTEAFFGQGTRLTVV.

The J gene is TRBJ2-1, the V gene TRBV10-3; 11 nucleotides align to TRBD2. Germline V gene sequence: CDR1 ENHRY, CDR2 SYGVKD. The junction had 1 base not matched to a gene; V was cut back by 2 bases and J by 4 bases. This CDR3 spans 15 amino acids. The CDR3 sequence: CAISEGTSGYNEQFF. DNA for the CDR3: TGTGCCATCAGTGAGGGGACTAGCGGTTACAATGAGCAGTTCTTC.

In its sample, this clonotype was seen many times. The chain carries TRBV3-1 and TRBJ2-5; maybe TRBD2 (6 bases). V gave up 4 bases and J gave up 5 bases, with 17 bases separating them. CDR3 length equals 15 residues. Looked up from germline, CDR1 is LGHDT and CDR2 is YNNKEL (reference sequence). The CDR3: CASSRGAVGMETQYF. The CDR3 DNA sequence: TGTGCCAGCAGCCGCGGGGCAGTAGGAATGGAGACCCAGTACTTC.

This clonotype showed up many times. The chain joins TRBV5-1 to TRBJ1-5; D not certain. V gave up 2 bases and J gave up 2 bases, with 17 bases separating them. Looked up from germline, CDR1 is SGHRS and CDR2 is YFSETQ. The CDR3 consists of 17 residues. This CDR3 is CASSFDPLGFGNQPQHF. CDR3 DNA: TGCGCCAGCAGCTTTGACCCGCTTGGGTTTGGCAATCAGCCCCAGCATTTT.

This clonotype was observed many times. CDR3 sequence (DNA): TGCGCCAGCAGTCGCGCAGGGCCCTACAATGAGCAGTTCTTC. It is translated as CASSRAGPYNEQFF. The chain joins TRBV5-1 to TRBJ2-1; maybe TRBD1 (5 bases). In germline, CDR1 is SGHRS, CDR2 YFSETQ. V dropped 5 bases and J dropped 2 bases, with 11 bases sitting between them. The CDR3 is 14 amino acids.

This clonotype was detected ten times or more. This chain links TRBV9 with TRBJ2-2; D tentatively fits TRBD1 or TRBD2 (5 bases each). The V end lost 2 bases, the J end lost 5 bases, and 13 bases lay between the germline ends. The CDR3 runs to 15 residues. Germline assignment: CDR1 SGDLS and CDR2 YYNGEE. The CDR3 here is CASSVGRRQTGELFF. CDR3 coding DNA: TGTGCCAGCAGCGTGGGACGGAGACAAACCGGGGAGCTGTTTTTT.

This clonotype has a count of ten or more. The rearrangement uses TRBV3-1 and TRBJ2-7; D possibly corresponds to TRBD2 (6 bases). Germline loops: CDR1 LGHDT, CDR2 YNNKEL (reference sequence). There are 13 residues in the CDR3. Trimming removed 5 bases from V and 3 bases from J, with 11 bases in between. The CDR3 protein is CASSTTGGYEQYF. CDR3 bases: TGTGCCAGCAGCACCACCGGGGGCTACGAGCAGTACTTC.

This sequence joins TRBV6-1 and TRBJ2-5; 11 bases are shared with TRBD2. The CDR3 runs to 16 residues. Germline values: CDR1 MNHNS, CDR2 SASEGT. Germline trimming cut 4 bases from V and 5 bases from J; bases unmatched to any gene: 9. The CDR3 region has the DNA TGTGCCAGCAGTGCCCCCCGGACTAGCGGGTGGGAGACCCAGTACTTC. Amino acid sequence: CASSAPRTSGWETQYF.

This clonotype was recorded many times. The CDR3 DNA sequence: TGTGCCAGCAGTTTACAGGCTACGGCCCCCCCCGAGCAGTACTTC. Translation gives CASSLQATAPPEQYF. The rearrangement uses TRBV27 and TRBJ2-7, with no clear D. There are 15 residues in the CDR3. Germline CDR1 reads MNHEY; CDR2 reads SMNVEV (reference sequence). V was clipped by 2 bases and J by 6 bases, with 17 bases between them.

This clonotype has at least ten counts. The chain links TRBV10-3 to TRBJ2-3; TRBD1 matches at 9 bases. Unmatched junction bases numbered 8, after V lost 0 bases and J lost 4 bases. Per the germline V gene, CDR1 is ENHRY and CDR2 is SYGVKD. The CDR3 consists of 17 residues. The CDR3 reads CAISESGTGFRPDTQYF. The CDR3 DNA is TGTGCCATCAGTGAGTCTGGGACAGGGTTTCGCCCAGATACGCAGTATTTT.

This clonotype occurred many times. The chain has TRBV28 and TRBJ1-6; perhaps TRBD1 as D (5 bases). The CDR3 sequence is 17 residues long. Between the trimmed V and J ends, which lost 4 bases and 3 bases, there was a span of 16 bases. Germline CDR1 reads MDHEN; CDR2 reads SYDVKM. CDR3 sequence: CASSSPGGGNYNSPLHF. CDR3 nucleotide sequence: TGTGCCAGCAGTTCCCCTGGGGGGGGAAACTATAATTCACCCCTCCACTTT.